Below are 3 T cell receptor beta chains sequenced from a single sample in a study of T cells of healthy individuals. From the 5' RACE reads, TCRdb called clonotypes with MiXCR, one entry per CDR3 protein. The sample records some 82,000 distinct CDR3 sequences, about 5% being singletons. The receptors originated from a female donor in good health.

This clonotype was counted a few times. This sequence joins TRBV28 and TRBJ2-5; no reliable D call. The CDR3 contains 13 residues. Trimming shortened V by 6 bases and J by 2 bases, and 10 bases separated the two germline ends. Germline V gene sequence: CDR1 MDHEN, CDR2 SYDVKM. In DNA form, the CDR3 reads TGTGCCAGCAGCCAAGACGGACAAGAGACCCAGTACTTC. Translated: CASSQDGQETQYF.

In its sample, this clonotype was seen many times. CDR3 sequence reads: CASSVGGGAGNIQYF. The CDR3 coding sequence is TGTGCCAGCAGCGTAGGAGGAGGGGCGGGAAACATTCAGTACTTC. V gene TRBV9 combines with J gene TRBJ2-4; possible D gene TRBD2, 6 bases. Germline assignment: CDR1 SGDLS and CDR2 YYNGEE. V shed 0 bases and J shed 6 bases, with 13 bases lying between them. The CDR3 runs to 15 residues.

This clonotype was counted many times. The chain links TRBV7-9 to TRBJ1-1; possible D gene TRBD1, 6 bases. Germline-derived CDR1 and CDR2 are SEHNR and FQNEAQ (reference sequence). This CDR3 is 13 amino acids long. Trimming took off 7 bases at V and 4 bases at J, with 13 bases between the two ends. The CDR3: CASKSGASTEAFF. The CDR3 bases are TGTGCCAGCAAGTCGGGGGCGTCCACTGAAGCTTTCTTT. The entire variable domain, with the rest obtained from reference TRBV7-9 and TRBJ1-1, is as follows: DTGVSQNPRHKITKRGQNVTFRCDPISEHNRLYWYRQTLGQGPEFLTYFQNEAQLEKSRLLSDRFSAERPKGSFSTLEIQRTEQGDSAMYLCASKSGASTEAFFGQGTRLTVV.